Included here is one T cell receptor (beta chain) sequence, with context. As yet, its antigen is unknown. This sample stems from a study of OX40 agonist ivuxolimab in advanced cancers. At the level of the study: The study enrolled dose-escalation patients with hepatocellular carcinoma, melanoma, renal cell or head and neck cancer. One patient with hepatocellular carcinoma and two with cutaneous melanoma, three in all, had partial responses.

The germline V gene has CDR1 ENHRY and CDR2 SYGVKD. The V and J ends lost 6 bases and 2 bases, in that order; junction bases with no gene match: 5. The CDR3 spans 14 residues. Overall study results and limits: Among the lowest peripheral clonal expansion occurred in 0.1-3.0 mg/kg partial responders.

Sequenced by immunoSEQ multiplex PCR; TCRdb stores in-frame clones only, minus some. The repertoire holds some 79,000 clones, with about 88% as singletons. Patients with a history of autoimmune disease or on systemic immunosuppression were excluded. Sequenced here: CD4+ or CD8+ T cells sorted from blood, sampled in a trial of the OX40 agonist ivuxolimab. The TCR originated in an adult with an advanced solid tumor such as melanoma, head and neck, liver or kidney cancer. The V and J genes are TRBV10-3 and TRBJ1-2; 8 nucleotides match TRBD1. DNA for the CDR3: TGTGCCATCAGCAGGGGGCAGGAGAACTATGGCTACACCTTC. Its protein product is CAISRGQENYGYTF.